The T cell receptor beta chain under discussion was sequenced for a study of identical twins. In this sample, this clonotype turned up once. cDNA molecules carried unique molecular identifiers, and template switching added a universal primer site. From the 5' RACE reads, TCRdb called clonotypes with MiXCR, one entry per CDR3 protein. The sample records roughly 720,000 distinct CDR3 sequences, about 20% being singletons. These data were also reused for a study on T cells expressing NK-cell markers. That report adds: It was sorted CD3+CD56-NKG2C+, CD3+CD56+NKG2C- and CD3+CD56+NKG2C+ T cells that provided the TCR beta repertoires.

The receptor comes from a woman in her late teens or twenties in good health. The sequencing sample was made of PBMCs.

CDR3 residues: CATSSRGSGRGSYEQYF. CDR3 DNA: TGTGCCACCAGCTCCCGGGGTAGCGGGAGGGGATCCTACGAGCAGTACTTC. J is TRBJ2-7 and V is TRBV15; 11 positions agree with TRBD2. CDR3 length: 17 residues. The germline gives CDR1 LNHNV, CDR2 YYDKDF (reference sequence). Trimming at V came to 5 bases and at J to 1 base, leaving 10 bases not matched to a gene.